Below, 3 T cell receptor beta chains from the same sample are listed, as sequenced in a study of OX40 agonist ivuxolimab in advanced cancers. Method: immunoSEQ multiplex PCR; TCRdb's copy keeps in-frame clones and lacks some. The data contain some 50,000 clones, roughly 90% of them seen just once; the ten biggest clones take up approximately 5%. The sample in question was CD4+ or CD8+ T cells sorted from blood, obtained in a trial of the OX40 agonist ivuxolimab. The receptors were gathered from an adult with an advanced solid tumor such as melanoma, head and neck, liver or kidney cancer.

The gene calls are TRBV6-1 and TRBJ1-5; unclear D gene. The CDR3 contains 10 residues. From germline, CDR1 is MNHNS and CDR2 SASEGT. Trimming cost V 7 bases and J 4 bases, with 2 bases left between them. This CDR3 is CASTNQPQHF. CDR3 sequence (DNA): TGTGCCAGCACGAATCAGCCCCAGCATTTT.

This clone was seen only once. J is TRBJ2-7 and V is TRBV30, with unresolved D. V was trimmed by 2 bases and J by 0 bases, leaving 11 bases between them. From germline, CDR1 is GTSNPN and CDR2 SVGIG (reference sequence). This CDR3 comprises 14 residues. Written as DNA, the CDR3 is TGTGCCTGGAGTAAGGGCCGAGGCTCCTACGAGCAGTACTTC. Its translation: CAWSKGRGSYEQYF.

The V gene is TRBV11-2, the J gene TRBJ2-5, with D uncertain. The CDR3 spans 15 residues. Germline V gene sequence: CDR1 SGHAT, CDR2 FQNNGV. Trimming stripped 1 base from V and 2 bases from J, with 11 bases between. The CDR3 DNA follows: TGTGCCAGCAGCTTAGGTTATGGGCCGCAAGAGACCCAGTACTTC. Its translation: CASSLGYGPQETQYF.